This T cell receptor (beta chain) derives from a study of shared clonotypes between healthy human individuals. TCRdb's copy holds only in-frame clones and misses some; the assay was immunoSEQ multiplex PCR. The table shows roughly 2.6 million clones, with around 94% occurring only once. CD45RA+ naive and CD45RA-negative memory subsets were separated from CD4+ cells. Trimming stripped 5 bases from V and 2 bases from J, with 8 bases between. This CDR3 is 13 amino acids long. CDR1 is ENHRY and CDR2 is SYGVKD in the germline V gene. The TCR comes from a man between 18 and 35 years old in good health. The chain employs TRBV10-3 and TRBJ2-3; no clear D. Sequencing was performed on naive CD4+ T cells sorted from blood. Subset given: CD45RA+ positively selected. The chain's CDR3 is CAISRADTDTQYF. The CDR3 coding sequence is TGTGCCATCAGTAGGGCCGACACAGATACGCAGTATTTT.